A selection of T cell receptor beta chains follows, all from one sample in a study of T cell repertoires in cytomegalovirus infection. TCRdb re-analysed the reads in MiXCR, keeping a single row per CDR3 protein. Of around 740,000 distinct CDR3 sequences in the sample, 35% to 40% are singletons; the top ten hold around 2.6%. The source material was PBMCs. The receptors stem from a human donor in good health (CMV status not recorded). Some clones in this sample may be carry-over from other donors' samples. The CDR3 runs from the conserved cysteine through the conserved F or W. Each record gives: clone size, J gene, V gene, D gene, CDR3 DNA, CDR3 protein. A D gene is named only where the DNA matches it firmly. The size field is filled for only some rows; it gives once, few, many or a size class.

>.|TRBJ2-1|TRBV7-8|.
TGTGCCAGCAGACGGGCCAGCAACAATGAGCAGTTCTTC
CASRRASNNEQFF
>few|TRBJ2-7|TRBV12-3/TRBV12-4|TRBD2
TGTGCCAGCAGTTTTTTTGCAGGAGCTAGCGGGAGATTCTCCGAGCAGTACTTC
CASSFFAGASGRFSEQYF
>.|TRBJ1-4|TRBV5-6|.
TGTGCCAGCAGCTTGGCGGACCGTGCAATAAAGGAAAAACTGTTTTTT
CASSLADRAIKEKLFF
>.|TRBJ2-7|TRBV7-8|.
TGTGCCAGCAGCTCGTTACTGGGTGTCGACTACGAGCAGTACTTC
CASSSLLGVDYEQYF
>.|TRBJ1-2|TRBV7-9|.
TGTGCCAGCACCCCGGGGGGGCAATTTGGCTACACCTTC
CASTPGGQFGYTF
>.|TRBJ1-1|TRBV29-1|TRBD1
TGCAGCGTGCACGGACAGGGGGCAACTGAAGCTTTCTTT
CSVHGQGATEAFF
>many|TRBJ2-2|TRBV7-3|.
TGTGCCAGCAGCTTAACATGGAACACCGGGGAGCTGTTTTTT
CASSLTWNTGELFF
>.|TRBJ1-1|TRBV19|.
TGTGCCAGTAGTAAACAGGCGCCTGAAGCTTTCTTT
CASSKQAPEAFF
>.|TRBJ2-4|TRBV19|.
TGTGCCAGTAGTATGGGCAGTTGGGCCAAAAACATGCCGTACTTC
CASSMGSWAKNMPYF
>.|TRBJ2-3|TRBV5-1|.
TGCGCCAGCAGCCTTGGGGACGACACATTCCGCACAGATACGCAGTATTTT
CASSLGDDTFRTDTQYF
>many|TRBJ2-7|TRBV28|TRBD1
TGTGCCAGCAGTTTACCTTTTGACAGGGGGCCCTACGAGCAGTACTTC
CASSLPFDRGPYEQYF
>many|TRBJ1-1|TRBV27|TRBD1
TGTGCCAGCAGTTTATGGGGGACAGGGTTACTGGGGACTGAAGCTTTCTTT
CASSLWGTGLLGTEAFF
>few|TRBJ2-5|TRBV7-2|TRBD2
TGTGCCAGCAGCGGCGGGAGCCAAGGGGAGACCCAGTACTTC
CASSGGSQGETQYF
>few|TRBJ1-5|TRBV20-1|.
TGCAGTGCCACCGGGGGAGGTCAGCCCCAGCATTTT
CSATGGGQPQHF
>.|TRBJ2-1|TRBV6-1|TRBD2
TGTGCCAGCAGTTCCACCGGCTCGGGGGGGGCCTACAATGAGCAGTTCTTC
CASSSTGSGGAYNEQFF
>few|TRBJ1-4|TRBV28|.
TGTGCCAGCAGTTTCGGCGAGGCAACTAATGAAAAACTGTTTTTT
CASSFGEATNEKLFF
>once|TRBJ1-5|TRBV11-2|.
TGTGCCAGCAGCTTATTTAGGGGCGTTCAGCCCCAGCATTTT
CASSLFRGVQPQHF
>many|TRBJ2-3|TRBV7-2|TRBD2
TGTGCCAGCCTGCGGGGGGGCATAACAGATACGCAGTATTTT
CASLRGGITDTQYF
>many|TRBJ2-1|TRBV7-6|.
TGTGCCAGCAGTCCCGATGGGACATACACTGAGCAGTTCTTC
CASSPDGTYTEQFF
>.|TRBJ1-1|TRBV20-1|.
TGCAGTATCCGAGGGGGGGCGCTTGGCGGCACTGAAGCTTTCTTT
CSIRGGALGGTEAFF
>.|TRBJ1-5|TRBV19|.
TGTGCCAGTAGTATCCCGCAGGGTCATCAGCCCCAGCATTTT
CASSIPQGHQPQHF
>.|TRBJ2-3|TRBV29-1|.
TGCAGCGTTGAGTTCCCACAGGTCACAGATACGCAGTATTTT
CSVEFPQVTDTQYF
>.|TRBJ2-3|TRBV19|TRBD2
TGTGCCAGTAGTATGGCGACTAGCGGGAGAGTCGCAGATACGCAGTATTTT
CASSMATSGRVADTQYF
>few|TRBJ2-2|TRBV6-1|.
TGTGCCAGCAGACCCCCTCGCGGGGCAAACACCGGGGAGCTGTTTTTT
CASRPPRGANTGELFF
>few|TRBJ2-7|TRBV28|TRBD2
TGTGCCAGCAGTTTGTTTGGGGGACTAGCAGGCAGCTTACAGTACTTC
CASSLFGGLAGSLQYF
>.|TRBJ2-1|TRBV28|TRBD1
TGTGCCAGCAGTTTATTCCGGACAGGGGGCCGGGAGCAGTTCTTC
CASSLFRTGGREQFF
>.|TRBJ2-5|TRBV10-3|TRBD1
TGTGCCATCAGTGTGGGCACTGGACAGGTCGGAGAGACCCAGTACTTC
CAISVGTGQVGETQYF
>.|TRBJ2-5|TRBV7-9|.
TGTGCCAGCAGTCGACAGGAGACCCAAGAGACCCAGTACTTC
CASSRQETQETQYF
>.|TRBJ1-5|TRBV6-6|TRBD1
TGTGCCAGCAGTACCAAGACAGGGGTGAGCAATCAGCCCCAGCATTTT
CASSTKTGVSNQPQHF
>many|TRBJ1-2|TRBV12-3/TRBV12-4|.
TGTGCCAGCAGTTTAAAGGCATATGGCTACACCTTC
CASSLKAYGYTF
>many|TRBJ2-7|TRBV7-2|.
TGTGCCAGCAGCTTGATACGGACAGCAGGGCGGAACGAGCAGTACTTC
CASSLIRTAGRNEQYF
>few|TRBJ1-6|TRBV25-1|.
TGTGCCAGCAGTGAGTCTGGATACGCTTCACCCCTCCACTTT
CASSESGYASPLHF
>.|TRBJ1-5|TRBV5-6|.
TGTGCCAGCAGCTTGAAACAGGGCATCAATCAGCCCCAGCATTTT
CASSLKQGINQPQHF
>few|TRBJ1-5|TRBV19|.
TGTGCCAGTACAGAGGGCCCGCGGGTAGCGACTTATAGCAATCAGCCCCAGCATTTT
CASTEGPRVATYSNQPQHF
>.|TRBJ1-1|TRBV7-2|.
TGTGCCAGCAGCCGCCCTGGTTGGGGTTTAGCTGAAGCTTTCTTT
CASSRPGWGLAEAFF
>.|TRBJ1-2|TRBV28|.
TGTGCCAGCTCAATAAGGGTTTATGGCTACACCTTC
CASSIRVYGYTF
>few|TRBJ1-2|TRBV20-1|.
TGCAGTGCTAGTCCCCCGCTCGGGGGAAACTATGGCTACACCTTC
CSASPPLGGNYGYTF